Presented here are 18 T cell receptor beta chains from one specimen sequenced in a study of vaccination effects on CD4 cells after COVID-19. Sequencing in the ViraFEST assay came after antigen-specific CD4+ T cells had been expanded with viral peptide pools, which were used to stimulate PBMC. Subsequent to about 10 days of culture, CD4+ T cells were isolated. No vaccinee had earlier SARS-CoV-2 infection, and nucleocapsid antibodies were negative. These receptors have no known antigen. Libraries were prepared by immunoSEQ multiplex PCR; TCRdb keeps only in-frame clonotypes and omits some of them. Of about 23,000 clones detected, 60% to 70% appear once; the ten largest clones hold roughly 11%. The sequencing here drew on CD4+ T cells from PBMCs cultured with HCoV-NL63 spike peptides, taken before COVID-19 vaccination. These receptors were taken from a human donor who received a COVID-19 vaccine.

The genes are TRBV12-3 or TRBV12-4 and TRBJ1-2; D gene uncertain. The V and J ends lost 4 bases and 8 bases respectively, with 11 bases between them. The CDR3 sequence is 12 residues long. This chain's CDR3 is CASSSGIGGYTF. CDR3 DNA sequence: TGTGCCAGCAGTTCCGGGATAGGCGGCTACACCTTC.

The chain employs TRBV11-2 and TRBJ2-7; 11 bases are a match to TRBD1. Germline assignment: CDR1 SGHAT and CDR2 FQNNGV. This CDR3 comprises 14 residues. V was clipped by 6 bases and J by 3 bases; unmatched bases: 4. The DNA for the CDR3 is TGTGCCAGCAGTCCCGGGACAGGGGGCTACGAGCAGTACTTC. This codes for CASSPGTGGYEQYF.

V gene TRBV18 combines with J gene TRBJ2-1; 8 bases fit TRBD2. CDR3 length: 15 residues. With 1 base clipped from V and 4 bases from J, the junction kept 3 bases outside the gene matches. The germline V gene has CDR1 KGHSH and CDR2 LQKENI. The CDR3 bases are TGTGCCAGCTCACCACTAGCGGGGTTTTACAATGAGCAGTTCTTC. This encodes CASSPLAGFYNEQFF. The complete variable domain, with remaining parts taken from reference TRBV18 and TRBJ2-1, reads NAGVMQNPRHLVRRRGQEARLRCSPMKGHSHVYWYRQLPEEGLKFMVYLQKENIIDESGMPKERFSAEFPKEGPSILRIQQVVRGDSAAYFCASSPLAGFYNEQFFGPGTRLTVL.

This clone was detected a few times. J is TRBJ2-7 and V is TRBV12-5; no clear D. The germline V gene encodes CDR1 LGHNT and CDR2 FRNRAP. This CDR3 is built from 14 residues. Trimming removed 2 bases from V and 7 bases from J, with 15 bases in between. CDR3 protein: CASGLPVSPREQYF. The DNA of the CDR3 is TGTGCTAGTGGTTTGCCTGTCTCACCCAGGGAGCAGTACTTC.

V usage is TRBV19 and J usage is TRBJ2-1, with TRBD2 matching over 12 bases. V was pared by 3 bases and J by 3 bases, with 9 bases of the junction left unmatched. This CDR3 spans 18 amino acids. CDR1 is LNHDA and CDR2 is SQIVND in the germline V gene (reference sequence). The CDR3 DNA reads as TGTGCCAGTAGTATCTCGTTGACTAGCGGGGGCCTCTACAATGAGCAGTTCTTC. Residues: CASSISLTSGGLYNEQFF.

This chain uses TRBV25-1 with TRBJ2-1; D is tentatively TRBD1 or TRBD2 (5 bases each). Trimming took off 3 bases at V and 3 bases at J, with 12 bases between the two ends. CDR1 and CDR2 (germline): MGHDK, SYGVNS. The CDR3 totals 15 residues. This chain's CDR3 is CASSDGGPHYNEQFF. In nucleotides, the CDR3 is TGTGCCAGCAGTGATGGGGGACCCCACTACAATGAGCAGTTCTTC.

This clone was observed a handful of times. The CDR3 region is CASSLFPGADEKLFF. CDR3 sequence (DNA): TGCGCCAGCAGCTTGTTTCCCGGGGCCGATGAAAAACTGTTTTTT. The chain couples TRBV5-1 to TRBJ1-4; possibly TRBD1 for D (5 bases). The ends were cut back, 1 base at V and 6 bases at J, with 13 bases in the middle. There are 15 residues in the CDR3. From germline, CDR1 is SGHRS and CDR2 YFSETQ.

This clone has just one count. This rearrangement joins TRBV29-1 to TRBJ2-7; D is unresolved. Trimming cost V 0 bases and J 6 bases, with 9 bases left between them. The CDR3 is 12 amino acids. The germline gives CDR1 SQVTM, CDR2 ANQGSEA. DNA of the CDR3: TGCAGCGTTGAAGATTGGGCTAGCGAGCAGTACTTC. Amino acid sequence: CSVEDWASEQYF.

The gene calls are TRBV5-4 and TRBJ2-2; D not resolved. The CDR3 has 15 amino acids. Trimming pared 2 bases from V and 1 base from J, leaving 9 bases between. Germline V gene lookup returns CDR1 SGHNT and CDR2 YYREEE (reference sequence). CDR3 bases: TGTGCCAGCAGCTTTGATCGGCGGAACACCGGGGAGCTGTTTTTT. Residues: CASSFDRRNTGELFF.

The chain uses TRBV3-1 (or the pseudogene TRBV3-2) and TRBJ1-4; TRBD1 might be the D (5 bases). Germline CDR1 is LGHDT and CDR2 is YNNKEL (reference sequence). This CDR3 region has 14 residues. V was cut by 0 bases and J by 5 bases, with 7 bases left in between. CDR3 protein: CASSQDRQNEKLFF. CDR3 nucleotides: TGTGCCAGCAGCCAAGATCGACAGAATGAAAAACTGTTTTTT.

The chain joins TRBV7-8 to TRBJ1-1; D remains ambiguous. V lost 4 bases and J 7 bases, leaving 13 bases between the germline ends. Per the germline V gene, CDR1 is SGHVS and CDR2 is FQNEAQ. The CDR3 covers 13 residues. CDR3 protein: CASSYLRGSEAFF. CDR3 nucleotides: TGTGCCAGCAGCTACCTCCGCGGAAGTGAAGCTTTCTTT.

The chain recombines TRBV6-6 with TRBJ2-7; a possible D gene is TRBD2 (6 bases). Germline CDR1 and CDR2: MNHNY and SVGAGI (reference sequence). The V gene lost 6 bases and the J gene lost 0 bases, with 12 bases spanning the gap. The CDR3 runs 14 residues. This CDR3 is CASRDYLSSYEQYF. CDR3 nucleotides: TGTGCCAGCAGGGACTACCTCAGCTCCTACGAGCAGTACTTC.

The rearrangement uses TRBV23-1 and TRBJ1-1, with a weak D call TRBD1 (5 bases). TRBV23-1 is given ORF status, its function remaining uncertain. Trimming stripped 0 bases from V and 1 base from J, with 12 bases between. CDR3 length equals 16 residues. CDR3 nucleotides: TGCGCCAGCAGTCAATCGAATGGACATAAGAACACTGAAGCTTTCTTT. It is translated as CASSQSNGHKNTEAFF.

This chain connects TRBV18 to TRBJ2-7, with a tentative D call TRBD1 (6 bases). Germline values: CDR1 KGHSH, CDR2 LQKENI. The CDR3 is 14 residues long. Trimming took 0 bases from V and 2 from J, leaving 8 bases between them. For the CDR3, the DNA is TGTGCCAGCTCACCACCCGGACAGCCCTACGAGCAGTACTTC. As protein: CASSPPGQPYEQYF. The full variable domain, completed using reference TRBV18 and TRBJ2-7, is NAGVMQNPRHLVRRRGQEARLRCSPMKGHSHVYWYRQLPEEGLKFMVYLQKENIIDESGMPKERFSAEFPKEGPSILRIQQVVRGDSAAYFCASSPPGQPYEQYFGPGTRLTVT.

The chain combines TRBV7-9 with TRBJ1-3; D is unresolved. The CDR3 has 17 residues. CDR1 and CDR2 from the germline V gene are SEHNR and FQNEAQ (reference sequence). V was clipped by 4 bases and J by 5 bases, with 21 bases between them. Here the CDR3 DNA reads TGTGCCAGCAGCTCAATCAAGGCGAGCCATCGGAGAAACACCATATATTTT. This translates into CASSSIKASHRRNTIYF.

The J gene is TRBJ2-6, the V gene TRBV10-3, with a possible D match to TRBD1 (6 bases). Germline CDR1 ENHRY, CDR2 SYGVKD. The CDR3 sequence is 19 residues long. With 0 bases removed from V and 1 base from J, the gap between germline ends came to 16 bases. The CDR3 sequence: CAISESMGLGASGANVLTF. CDR3 sequence (DNA): TGTGCCATCAGTGAGTCTATGGGCTTGGGGGCGTCTGGGGCCAACGTCCTGACTTTC.

The chain carries TRBV6-1 and TRBJ1-5; D might be TRBD1 (5 bases). V dropped 3 bases and J dropped 4 bases, with 16 bases sitting between them. The CDR3 is 16 residues long. CDR1 is MNHNS, CDR2 SASEGT, per germline. CDR3: CASSDTPWGRNQPQHF. CDR3 nucleotides: TGTGCCAGCAGTGATACGCCGTGGGGGAGGAATCAGCCCCAGCATTTT.

This clone was recorded once. The chain uses TRBV18 and TRBJ1-1; D perhaps matches TRBD1 (5 bases). CDR3 length: 16 amino acids. In germline, CDR1 is KGHSH, CDR2 LQKENI. The V end lost 5 bases, the J end lost 4 bases, and 20 bases lay between the germline ends. CDR3 coding DNA: TGTGCCAGCTCAGCCGGGTACCGAAGACAGACCACTGAAGCTTTCTTT. Its protein product is CASSAGYRRQTTEAFF.